The 23 T cell receptor beta chains presented below share a single source sample, sequenced in a study of OX40 agonist ivuxolimab in advanced cancers. The protocol used for the library was the immunoSEQ multiplex PCR assay. As stored in TCRdb, this immuneACCESS dataset retains in-frame rearrangements with V and J assigned. A fraction of the clones does not appear; measured against another copy, unresolved V genes explain less than half of the discrepancy, and the remainder lacks a known reason. The sample table lists fewer than 100,000 clones, around nine tenths of them with a count of one. The top ten hold around 0.78% of the sample. The specimen was CD4+ or CD8+ T cells sorted from blood, collected in a trial of the OX40 agonist ivuxolimab. The receptors derive from an adult with an advanced solid tumor such as melanoma, head and neck, liver or kidney cancer.

The chain joins TRBV25-1 to TRBJ1-2, with D unresolved. The CDR3 spans 14 residues. The germline V and J ends were trimmed by 3 bases and 3 bases, with 11 bases remaining between them. Germline V gene sequence: CDR1 MGHDK, CDR2 SYGVNS. CDR3 protein: CASSERQMDYGYTF. The CDR3 DNA sequence: TGTGCCAGCAGTGAGAGGCAGATGGACTATGGCTACACCTTC.

The gene calls are TRBV10-3 and TRBJ2-6; D call uncertain. The CDR3 length is 15 residues. The germline V gene has CDR1 ENHRY and CDR2 SYGVKD. Trimming stripped 4 bases from V and 4 bases from J, with 11 bases between. CDR3 coding DNA: TGTGCCATCAGTGGGTCCAGGTTAGGGGCCAACGTCCTGACTTTC. The encoded protein is CAISGSRLGANVLTF.

The J gene is TRBJ2-7, the V gene TRBV7-8, with D uncertain. V lost 5 bases and J 5 bases, leaving 16 bases between the germline ends. The CDR3 consists of 14 residues. Germline V gene data show CDR1 as SGHVS and CDR2 as FQNEAQ. CDR3 sequence reads: CASSLHYSRNEQYF. The CDR3 DNA is TGTGCCAGCAGCCTTCACTACTCTCGGAACGAGCAGTACTTC.

CDR3 in DNA: TGTGCCAGCAGCGCGGACAGGGGGGTGGATACGCAGTATTTT. Amino acid sequence: CASSADRGVDTQYF. This chain uses TRBV21-1 with TRBJ2-3; TRBD1, the table's D call, was not compared with the DNA. TRBV21-1 is a pseudogene locus. This CDR3 has 14 residues.

V and J are TRBV6-6 and TRBJ1-5; D not certain. Trimming cost V 6 bases and J 5 bases, with 11 bases left between them. Looked up from germline, CDR1 is MNHNY and CDR2 is SVGAGI (reference sequence). The CDR3 runs 13 residues. In DNA, the CDR3 is TGTGCCAGCAGACGGGCTCTGGATCAGCCCCAGCATTTT. Translating it yields CASRRALDQPQHF.

The V call is TRBV9, the J call TRBJ2-1; unclear D gene. The length of the CDR3 is 12 residues. Germline V gene sequence: CDR1 SGDLS, CDR2 YYNGEE. Trimming pared 0 bases from V and 13 bases from J, leaving 11 bases between. This CDR3 is CASSVESQVQFF. The CDR3 nucleotides read TGTGCCAGCAGCGTAGAGTCTCAGGTTCAGTTCTTC. Together with reference TRBV9 and TRBJ2-1, the CDR3 gives the full variable domain: DSGVTQTPKHLITATGQRVTLRCSPRSGDLSVYWYQQSLDQGLQFLIQYYNGEERAKGNILERFSAQQFPDLHSELNLSSLELGDSALYFCASSVESQVQFFGPGTRLTVL.

The chain combines TRBV7-6 with TRBJ1-3; D might be TRBD1 (6 bases). The germline V gene encodes CDR1 SGHVS and CDR2 FNYEAQ. The CDR3 is 15 amino acids. V was pared by 2 bases and J by 7 bases, with 15 bases between. The CDR3 nucleotides are TGTGCCAGCAGCTTACTCACAGGGAAGTATAACACCATATATTTT. This translates into CASSLLTGKYNTIYF.

J is TRBJ2-2 and V is TRBV28, with 9 bases lining up with TRBD2. Germline V CDR1 and CDR2: MDHEN, SYDVKM. The CDR3 extends over 16 amino acids. V lost 3 bases to trimming and J lost 6 bases; unmatched junction nucleotides: 8. The CDR3 bases are TGTGCCAGCAGTTTCTTTACAGCGGGGGGCCCCGGGGAGCTGTTTTTT. Translation: CASSFFTAGGPGELFF.

This chain connects TRBV7-3 to TRBJ2-3, with TRBD2 matching 15 bases. The CDR3 contains 18 residues. Trimming removed 5 bases from V and 3 bases from J; junction bases left unmatched: 9. Germline V CDR1 and CDR2: SGHTA, FQGTGA. The CDR3 nucleotides are TGTGCCAGCAGCACCGGGACTAGCGGGGGGCCCGGGACAGATACGCAGTATTTT. Translation gives CASSTGTSGGPGTDTQYF.

In its sample, this clone was seen once. This sequence joins TRBV7-2 and TRBJ2-3, with a possible D match to TRBD2 (5 bases). CDR1 and CDR2 from the germline V gene are SGHTA and FQGNSA. This CDR3 is 15 amino acids long. V was pared by 2 bases and J by 4 bases, with 13 bases between. This CDR3 is CASSLYSGSADTQYF. As DNA, the CDR3 is TGTGCCAGCAGCTTATATTCGGGATCCGCAGATACGCAGTATTTT.

This chain links TRBV11-2 with TRBJ2-2; D tentatively reads TRBD1 or TRBD2 (5 bases each). The V end was cut by 5 bases, the J end by 4 bases, with 17 bases between. CDR3 length: 16 amino acids. Germline values: CDR1 SGHAT, CDR2 FQNNGV. The CDR3 reads CASSTGRKGSTGELFF. In nucleotides, the CDR3 is TGTGCCAGCAGCACCGGACGTAAGGGGAGCACCGGGGAGCTGTTTTTT.

CDR3 loop: CASSVAQWSYEQYF. The DNA of the CDR3 is TGTGCCAGCAGCGTAGCTCAATGGTCCTACGAGCAGTACTTC. This rearrangement joins TRBV9 to TRBJ2-7; no firm D call. Germline CDR1 reads SGDLS; CDR2 reads YYNGEE. This CDR3 has 14 amino acids. V was shortened by 0 bases and J by 1 base, with 8 bases between the two germline ends.

CDR3 sequence: CASKGPQETQYF. The CDR3 bases are TGTGCCAGCAAAGGGCCACAAGAGACCCAGTACTTC. This chain links TRBV6-5 with TRBJ2-5; no firm D call. Trimming stripped 7 bases from V and 2 bases from J, with 8 bases between. The CDR3 length is 12 residues. In germline, CDR1 is MNHEY, CDR2 SVGAGI.

The rearrangement uses TRBV28 and TRBJ2-7; possibly TRBD2 for D (5 bases). There are 17 residues in the CDR3. The germline CDR1 and CDR2 sequences are MDHEN and SYDVKM. V was trimmed by 5 bases and J by 3 bases, leaving 23 bases between them. The CDR3 DNA follows: TGTGCCAGCAGTCCACACCGTCCGAGGGCACACAACTACGAGCAGTACTTC. This translates into CASSPHRPRAHNYEQYF.

This rearrangement joins TRBV5-5 to TRBJ1-5, with D unresolved. V was cut by 5 bases and J by 3 bases, with 12 bases left in between. Germline V CDR1 and CDR2: SGHKS, YYEKEE (reference sequence). The CDR3 contains 14 residues. The DNA for the CDR3 is TGTGCCAGCAGGGCGGACGGATACAATCAGCCCCAGCATTTT. Translated: CASRADGYNQPQHF.

This chain uses TRBV18 with TRBJ1-1; D perhaps matches TRBD1 (6 bases). Per germline, CDR1 KGHSH and CDR2 LQKENI. V was shortened by 6 bases and J by 4 bases, with 9 bases between the two germline ends. There are 12 residues in the CDR3. The CDR3 region has the DNA TGTGCCAGCTCCCTACAGGGCACTGAAGCTTTCTTT. Residues: CASSLQGTEAFF.

This clone was counted a single time. The V call is TRBV6-6, the J call TRBJ2-3; tentatively, D is TRBD2 (5 bases). Germline CDR1 reads MNHNY; CDR2 reads SVGAGI (reference sequence). The CDR3 sequence is 15 residues long. V shed 7 bases and J shed 0 bases, with 14 bases lying between them. The CDR3 sequence is CASKVLAESTDTQYF. The CDR3 nucleotides are TGTGCCAGCAAGGTGCTAGCAGAAAGCACAGATACGCAGTATTTT.

The V gene is TRBV9, the J gene TRBJ2-5, with unresolved D. The CDR3 contains 13 residues. CDR1 and CDR2 from the germline V gene are SGDLS and YYNGEE. V lost 0 bases to trimming and J lost 5 bases, with 8 bases between them. DNA for the CDR3: TGTGCCAGCAGCGTAGGTGAAGGGGAGACCCAGTACTTC. This sequence encodes CASSVGEGETQYF.

The V and J genes are TRBV6-6 and TRBJ1-2; 7 bases agree with TRBD1. The CDR3 consists of 13 residues. Trimming at V came to 6 bases and at J to 4 bases, leaving 5 bases not matched to a gene. From germline, CDR1 is MNHNY and CDR2 SVGAGI (reference sequence). The CDR3 reads CASSLQGTYGYTF. The CDR3 region has the DNA TGTGCCAGCAGCTTACAGGGGACCTATGGCTACACCTTC.

The chain recombines TRBV7-2 with TRBJ1-2, with a tentative D call TRBD1 (5 bases). CDR3 size: 12 residues. V lost 3 bases and J 13 bases, leaving 15 bases between the germline ends. Germline assignment: CDR1 SGHTA and CDR2 FQGNSA. CDR3 in amino acids: CASSFTGGTCTF. The CDR3 coding sequence is TGTGCCAGCAGCTTTACTGGGGGGACCTGCACCTTC.

The V call is TRBV29-1, the J call TRBJ2-7; D is uncertain. Deletions cut 6 bases from V and 1 base from J, with 7 bases between. The CDR3 totals 11 residues. Germline assignment: CDR1 SQVTM and CDR2 ANQGSEA. This CDR3 is CSVRTSYEQYF. Here the CDR3 DNA reads TGCAGCGTGAGAACTTCCTACGAGCAGTACTTC.

CDR3 region: CASSWDNEQFF. The CDR3 DNA reads TGTGCCAGCAGCTGGGACAATGAGCAGTTCTTC. This sequence joins TRBV5-8 and TRBJ2-1; unclear D gene. The V and J ends lost 3 bases and 5 bases respectively, with 3 bases between them. The CDR3 sequence is 11 residues long. The germline V gene has CDR1 SGHTS and CDR2 YDEGEE.

V gene TRBV28 combines with J gene TRBJ1-1, with unresolved D. This CDR3 has 13 residues. Trimming left V 2 bases short and J 11 bases short, with 15 bases between. CDR1 is MDHEN and CDR2 is SYDVKM in the germline V gene. For the CDR3, the DNA is TGTGCCAGCAGTTTAAATTATCGGAGCGTGGCTTTCTTT. Amino acids: CASSLNYRSVAFF. Full variable domain (remainder filled in from reference TRBV28 and TRBJ1-1): DVKVTQSSRYLVKRTGEKVFLECVQDMDHENMFWYRQDPGLGLRLIYFSYDVKMKEKGDIPEGYSVSREKKERFSLILESASTNQTSMYLCASSLNYRSVAFFGQGTRLTVV.